The 7 T cell receptor beta chains given below trace back to one sample, sequenced in a study of T cell repertoires in cytomegalovirus infection. TCRdb reprocessed the reads via MiXCR and lists one record per CDR3 protein. The sample has 250,000 to 300,000 distinct CDR3 sequences; roughly 10% are singletons. The sequencing sample was made of PBMCs. These receptors were obtained from a human donor in good health (CMV status not recorded). Some clones in this sample may be carry-over from other donors' samples.

This clonotype was counted many times. This sequence joins TRBV7-2 and TRBJ1-6, with 11 bases matching TRBD1. This CDR3 contains 20 residues. CDR1 and CDR2 from the germline V gene are SGHTA and FQGNSA. The junction had 15 bases not matched to a gene; V was cut back by 5 bases and J by 3 bases. The CDR3 protein is CASSHGLEGTGGFYNSPLHF. The CDR3 DNA reads TGTGCCAGCAGCCATGGGCTAGAAGGGACAGGGGGTTTCTATAATTCACCCCTCCACTTT.

The V and J genes are TRBV6-1 and TRBJ2-5; either TRBD1 or TRBD2 may supply D (6 bases each). This CDR3 has 14 residues. Germline loops: CDR1 MNHNS, CDR2 SASEGT. Trimming left V 6 bases short and J 4 bases short, with 15 bases between. Here the CDR3 reads CASSKTGRRETQYF. The CDR3 DNA reads as TGTGCCAGCAGCAAAACAGGGAGGAGAGAGACCCAGTACTTC.

This chain connects TRBV29-1 to TRBJ1-2; possibly TRBD1 for D (5 bases). Germline V CDR1 and CDR2: SQVTM, ANQGSEA. The CDR3 spans 13 residues. V lost 6 bases and J 2 bases, leaving 13 bases between the germline ends. CDR3 bases: TGCAGCGTGGGGATCCGGGGGAACTATGGCTACACCTTC. It codes for CSVGIRGNYGYTF.

This clonotype appeared many times. This sequence joins TRBV12-3 or TRBV12-4 and TRBJ2-2; D gene ambiguous. Trimming removed 5 bases from V and 0 bases from J, with 10 bases in between. This CDR3 has 15 amino acids. This chain's CDR3 is CASSHSGPNTGELFF. The CDR3 bases are TGTGCCAGCAGTCACAGTGGACCGAACACCGGGGAGCTGTTTTTT.

V and J are TRBV6-6 and TRBJ2-5, with D possibly TRBD1 on 6 matching bases. Germline V lookup: CDR1 MNHNY, CDR2 SVGAGI (reference sequence). The V end was cut by 10 bases, the J end by 1 base, with 25 bases between. The CDR3 runs to 17 residues. CDR3 protein: CATRMVRDTLRQETQYF. The CDR3 DNA reads as TGTGCCACCAGGATGGTCCGGGACACACTTCGCCAAGAGACCCAGTACTTC.

At least ten counts were recorded for this clonotype. The chain employs TRBV7-8 and TRBJ1-1; D is unclear. Germline values: CDR1 SGHVS, CDR2 FQNEAQ. Trimming shortened V by 6 bases and J by 0 bases, and 11 bases separated the two germline ends. This CDR3 is built from 14 residues. The CDR3 DNA is TGTGCCAGCAGTCCCCTCCGTATGAACACTGAAGCTTTCTTT. As protein: CASSPLRMNTEAFF.

This clonotype was seen repeatedly, ten times or more. This chain uses TRBV6-8 with TRBJ1-1; D gene ambiguous. Between the trimmed V and J ends, which lost 5 bases and 3 bases, there was a span of 10 bases. This CDR3 contains 13 residues. Per germline, CDR1 MNHGY and CDR2 SAAAGT. The CDR3 region is CASSPGRYTEAFF. The CDR3 DNA follows: TGTGCCAGCAGTCCAGGACGGTACACTGAAGCTTTCTTT.